The 9 T cell receptor beta chains given below trace back to one sample, sequenced in a study of OX40 agonist ivuxolimab in advanced cancers. Profiled with immunoSEQ multiplex PCR; TCRdb holds only in-frame clones, not every one. The table records 50,000 or so clones, around 85% of them present only once. The specimen comprised CD4+ or CD8+ T cells sorted from blood, sampled in a trial of the OX40 agonist ivuxolimab. The receptors derive from an adult with an advanced solid tumor such as melanoma, head and neck, liver or kidney cancer.

The chain links TRBV10-3 to TRBJ2-2; TRBD1 agrees at 10 bases. J lost 6 bases, V lost 7 bases, and 8 bases had no gene match. Germline CDR1 ENHRY, CDR2 SYGVKD. The CDR3 runs 15 residues. The DNA of the CDR3 is TGTGCCATCAAACCGGGACAGGGGTTCGCCGGGGAGCTGTTTTTT. The encoded protein is CAIKPGQGFAGELFF.

V usage is TRBV19 and J usage is TRBJ1-1, with D tentatively TRBD1 (5 bases). Trimming removed 3 bases at V and 0 bases at J, with 11 bases between. Germline V gene sequence: CDR1 LNHDA, CDR2 SQIVND (reference sequence). This CDR3 has 15 residues. CDR3: CASSISQGMNTEAFF. In nucleotides, the CDR3 is TGTGCCAGTAGTATCTCCCAGGGTATGAACACTGAAGCTTTCTTT.

This chain joins TRBV11-3 and TRBJ2-1, with 8 positions matching TRBD2. The length of the CDR3 is 14 residues. The ends lost 5 bases at V and 2 bases at J; junction bases unmatched: 2. Germline V gene sequence: CDR1 SGHNT, CDR2 YENEEA. The CDR3 sequence: CASSREGTYNEQFF. The CDR3 DNA reads as TGTGCCAGCAGCCGGGAGGGTACCTACAATGAGCAGTTCTTC.

Turning to this clone: Other DNA variants within this sample encode the same CDR3. This rearrangement joins TRBV6-4 to TRBJ2-3; TRBD1 agrees at 8 bases. The CDR3 has 14 residues. Per the germline V gene, CDR1 is MRHNA and CDR2 is SNTAGT. Unmatched junction bases numbered 0, after V lost 0 bases and J lost 4 bases. CDR3 nucleotides: TGTGCCAGCAGTGACTCACAGGGGGCAGATACGCAGTATTTT. This gives the protein CASSDSQGADTQYF.

The V call is TRBV5-1, the J call TRBJ1-4, with TRBD1 matching over 11 bases. Germline V gene data show CDR1 as SGHRS and CDR2 as YFSETQ. The CDR3 has 15 residues. V lost 4 bases to trimming and J lost 5 bases; unmatched junction nucleotides: 4. In DNA form, the CDR3 reads TGCGCCAGCAGCAGGACAGGGGGCGGAAATGAAAAACTGTTTTTT. This codes for CASSRTGGGNEKLFF.

The gene calls are TRBV27 and TRBJ2-3, with 7 nucleotides matching TRBD2. With V trimmed by 6 bases and J by 3 bases, 12 bases remained unmatched. The length of the CDR3 is 16 residues. Germline assignment: CDR1 MNHEY and CDR2 SMNVEV (reference sequence). The CDR3 DNA follows: TGTGCCAGCAGGGGACTCGGGCTAGCGGAAACAGATACGCAGTATTTT. This gives the protein CASRGLGLAETDTQYF.

In this sample, this clone turned up a few times. This rearrangement joins TRBV18 to TRBJ1-2; the D is unclear. CDR3 length equals 12 residues. Trimming took 3 bases from V and 8 from J, leaving 10 bases between them. Germline V gene data show CDR1 as KGHSH and CDR2 as LQKENI. In DNA form, the CDR3 reads TGTGCCAGCTCACCGAAGCTAGGGGGCTACACCTTC. This sequence encodes CASSPKLGGYTF.

This clone was counted a single time. V is TRBV5-1 and J is TRBJ2-5; D unclear. Trimming took 1 base from V and 5 from J, leaving 9 bases between them. There are 13 residues in the CDR3. CDR1 and CDR2 from the germline V gene are SGHRS and YFSETQ. CDR3 sequence (DNA): TGCGCCAGCAGCTTGCCCAGTGAGGAGACCCAGTACTTC. Translation: CASSLPSEETQYF.

This rearrangement joins TRBV21-1 to TRBJ2-1. TRBV21-1 is a recognized pseudogene. The CDR3 length is 14 residues. CDR3: CASSKELSYNEQFF. The CDR3 nucleotides are TGTGCCAGCAGCAAGGAACTCTCCTACAATGAGCAGTTCTTC.